Below are 12 T cell receptor beta chains sequenced from a single sample in a study of blood T cell repertoires in COVID-19. TCRdb keeps only in-frame clones here, not all; method: immunoSEQ multiplex PCR. This sample has about 110,000 clones, with 70% to 90% found just once. Sequenced input: peripheral blood. Receptors originate from a human donor in a cohort sampled during active COVID-19.

This sequence joins TRBV30 and TRBJ1-1, with D tentatively TRBD1 (6 bases). CDR1 and CDR2 from the germline V gene are GTSNPN and SVGIG (reference sequence). The CDR3 has 13 residues. The V and J ends lost 7 bases and 2 bases respectively, with 14 bases between them. The CDR3 DNA follows: TGTGCCTTGAATAGGGGGGGTAACACTGAAGCTTTCTTT. This translates into CALNRGGNTEAFF.

The gene calls are TRBV13 and TRBJ2-7, with D possibly being TRBD1 (5 bases). Germline CDR1 PRHDT, CDR2 FYEKMQ (reference sequence). There are 13 residues in the CDR3. Trimming removed 4 bases from V and 5 bases from J, with 12 bases in between. The CDR3 reads CASSSDRGHEQYF. In nucleotides, the CDR3 is TGTGCCAGCAGCTCGGATAGGGGCCACGAGCAGTACTTC. The entire variable domain, with the rest obtained from reference TRBV13 and TRBJ2-7, is as follows: AAGVIQSPRHLIKEKRETATLKCYPIPRHDTVYWYQQGPGQDPQFLISFYEKMQSDKGSIPDRFSAQQFSDYHSELNMSSLELGDSALYFCASSSDRGHEQYFGPGTRLTVT.

J is TRBJ1-1 and V is TRBV6-2 or TRBV6-3, with 7 bases identical to TRBD1. The CDR3 loop spans 14 amino acids. Germline-derived CDR1 and CDR2 are MNHEY and SVGEGT. Trimming at V came to 2 bases and at J to 4 bases, leaving 4 bases not matched to a gene. CDR3 amino acids: CASSYPQGGTEAFF. CDR3 nucleotide sequence: TGTGCCAGCAGTTACCCCCAGGGGGGCACTGAAGCTTTCTTT.

The chain couples TRBV5-1 to TRBJ2-2; D might be TRBD1 (6 bases). Trimming pared 1 base from V and 6 bases from J, leaving 16 bases between. CDR1 is SGHRS, CDR2 YFSETQ, per germline. The CDR3 sequence is 16 residues long. The CDR3 coding sequence is TGCGCCAGCAGCTTGTTACAGGGTGGTCAGGCCGGGGAGCTGTTTTTT. Residues: CASSLLQGGQAGELFF.

The chain employs TRBV6-1 and TRBJ2-4; possibly TRBD2 for D (5 bases). Germline lookup yields CDR1 MNHNS and CDR2 SASEGT. The CDR3 loop spans 13 amino acids. V lost 2 bases and J lost 9, with 11 bases in between. The CDR3 sequence is CASSEFQLAIQYF. In DNA, the CDR3 is TGTGCCAGCAGTGAATTCCAGCTAGCCATTCAGTACTTC.

V gene TRBV25-1 combines with J gene TRBJ1-3; D remains unclear. CDR1 and CDR2 from the germline V gene are MGHDK and SYGVNS. The ends were cut back, 5 bases at V and 4 bases at J, with 15 bases in the middle. This CDR3 spans 15 amino acids. CDR3 in amino acids: CASSTDLTGGNTIYF. In DNA form, the CDR3 reads TGTGCCAGCAGTACCGACCTGACGGGAGGAAACACCATATATTTT.

This rearrangement joins TRBV28 to TRBJ2-5; 10 nucleotides match TRBD2. CDR1 MDHEN and CDR2 SYDVKM come from the germline V gene. Unmatched junction bases numbered 6, after V lost 2 bases and J lost 0 bases. The CDR3 has 17 residues. The CDR3 sequence is CASSLTWTSGYQETQYF. CDR3 DNA sequence: TGTGCCAGCAGTTTAACGTGGACTAGCGGCTACCAAGAGACCCAGTACTTC.

The CDR3 protein is CASSEAAYPPLHF. CDR3 nucleotide sequence: TGTGCCAGCAGTGAGGCGGCATATCCCCCCCTCCACTTT. The V gene is TRBV9, the J gene TRBJ1-6; D gene unclear. The CDR3 has 13 residues. Germline V gene lookup returns CDR1 SGDLS and CDR2 YYNGEE. The V and J ends lost 5 bases and 13 bases respectively, with 16 bases between them.

The chain has TRBV12-3 or TRBV12-4 and TRBJ1-5; D perhaps matches TRBD1 (5 bases). The CDR3 consists of 13 residues. The ends were cut back, 6 bases at V and 4 bases at J, with 10 bases in the middle. The CDR3 spells CASSQNRNQPQHF. The CDR3 DNA reads TGTGCCAGCAGCCAGAACAGGAATCAGCCCCAGCATTTT.

The chain combines TRBV27 with TRBJ2-3, with a weak D call TRBD1 (5 bases). The CDR3 extends over 14 amino acids. Trimming shortened V by 2 bases and J by 0 bases, and 6 bases separated the two germline ends. Germline V gives CDR1 MNHEY, CDR2 SMNVEV (reference sequence). The CDR3 DNA sequence: TGTGCCAGCAGTTTAGGGGCTAGCACAGATACGCAGTATTTT. It codes for CASSLGASTDTQYF.

This chain connects TRBV18 to TRBJ1-5; the match to TRBD1 covers 9 bases. The CDR3 is 16 amino acids. V shed 2 bases, J shed 0 bases, and the junction held 2 bases outside the gene matches. CDR1 is KGHSH and CDR2 is LQKENI in the germline V gene. The CDR3: CASSPGTGNSNQPQHF. Here the CDR3 DNA reads TGTGCCAGCTCACCAGGGACAGGGAATAGCAATCAGCCCCAGCATTTT.

The chain joins TRBV2 to TRBJ2-1; 9 bases fit TRBD2. Looked up from germline, CDR1 is SNHLY and CDR2 is FYNNEI. J gave up 10 bases and V 6 bases, and 13 bases lay outside the gene matches. There are 15 residues in the CDR3. CDR3: CASRFLAGENPEQFF. CDR3 DNA sequence: TGTGCCAGCAGGTTTTTAGCGGGGGAAAATCCGGAGCAGTTCTTC.